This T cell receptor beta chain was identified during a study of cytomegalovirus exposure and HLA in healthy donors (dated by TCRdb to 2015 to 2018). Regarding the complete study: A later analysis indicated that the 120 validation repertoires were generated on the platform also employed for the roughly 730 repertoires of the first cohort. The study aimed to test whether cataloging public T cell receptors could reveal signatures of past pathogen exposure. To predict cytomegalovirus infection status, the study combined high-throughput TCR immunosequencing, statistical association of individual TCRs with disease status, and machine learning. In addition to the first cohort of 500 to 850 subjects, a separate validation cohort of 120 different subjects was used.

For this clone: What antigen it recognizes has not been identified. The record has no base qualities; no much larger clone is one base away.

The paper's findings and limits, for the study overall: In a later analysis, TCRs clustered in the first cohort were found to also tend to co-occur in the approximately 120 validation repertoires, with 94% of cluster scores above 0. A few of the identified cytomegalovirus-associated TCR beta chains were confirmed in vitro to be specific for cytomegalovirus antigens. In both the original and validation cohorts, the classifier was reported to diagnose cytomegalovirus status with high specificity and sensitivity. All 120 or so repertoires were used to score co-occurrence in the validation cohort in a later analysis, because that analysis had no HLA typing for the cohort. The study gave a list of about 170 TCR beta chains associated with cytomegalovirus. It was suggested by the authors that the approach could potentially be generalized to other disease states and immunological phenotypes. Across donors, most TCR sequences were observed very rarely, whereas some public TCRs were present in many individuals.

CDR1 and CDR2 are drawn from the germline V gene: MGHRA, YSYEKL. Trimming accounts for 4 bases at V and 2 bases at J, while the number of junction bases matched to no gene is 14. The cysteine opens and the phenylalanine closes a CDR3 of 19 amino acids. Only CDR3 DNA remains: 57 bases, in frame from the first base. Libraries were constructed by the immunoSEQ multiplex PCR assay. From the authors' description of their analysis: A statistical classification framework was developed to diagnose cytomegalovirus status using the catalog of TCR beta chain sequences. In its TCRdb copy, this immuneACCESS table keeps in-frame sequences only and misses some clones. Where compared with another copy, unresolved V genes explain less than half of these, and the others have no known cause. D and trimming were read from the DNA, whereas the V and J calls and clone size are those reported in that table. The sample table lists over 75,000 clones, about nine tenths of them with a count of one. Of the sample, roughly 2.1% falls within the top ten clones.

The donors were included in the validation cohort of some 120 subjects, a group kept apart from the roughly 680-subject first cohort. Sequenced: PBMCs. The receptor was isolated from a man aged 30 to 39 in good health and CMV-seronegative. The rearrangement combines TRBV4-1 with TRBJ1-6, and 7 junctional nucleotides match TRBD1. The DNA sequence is TGCGCCAGCAGCCTTCCAGGCAGGGGGATCAGCACCTATAATTCACCCCTCCACTTT. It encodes CASSLPGRGISTYNSPLHF.